Included here is one T cell receptor beta chain sequence, with context. Its matching antigen is unknown. Clones were sequenced by immunoSEQ multiplex PCR, and TCRdb holds only the in-frame ones, with some missing. Among fewer than 90,000 clones listed, 80% were seen once. These data come from a study of T cells in localized non-small cell lung cancer. Study-wide findings and caveats: Adjacent lung was found to contain a median about 62 of the top 100 tumor clones.

The length of the CDR3 is 15 residues. V lost 4 bases and J 0 bases, leaving 10 bases between the germline ends. Germline V gene data show CDR1 as SNHLY and CDR2 as FYNNEI. This clonotype was sampled from a man between 40 and 70 years old with stage II squamous cell lung carcinoma. Source: PBMCs, taken before any cancer treatment. The V call is TRBV2, the J call TRBJ1-5; D gene uncertain. CDR3 sequence (DNA): TGTGCCAGCAGTGTCTCGGGGATTAGCAATCAGCCCCAGCATTTT. Translated, it gives CASSVSGISNQPQHF.